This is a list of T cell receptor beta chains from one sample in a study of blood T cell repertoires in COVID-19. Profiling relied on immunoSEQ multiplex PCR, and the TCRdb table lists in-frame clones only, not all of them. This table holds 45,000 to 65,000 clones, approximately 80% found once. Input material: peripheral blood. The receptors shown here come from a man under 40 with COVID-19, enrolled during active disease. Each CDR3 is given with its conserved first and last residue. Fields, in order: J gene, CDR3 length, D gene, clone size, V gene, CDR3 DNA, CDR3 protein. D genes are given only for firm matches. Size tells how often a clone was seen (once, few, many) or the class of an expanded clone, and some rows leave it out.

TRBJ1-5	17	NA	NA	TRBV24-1	TGTGCCACCAGTGACCCGAAGGCAGGCCATAGCAATCAGCCCCAGCATTTT	CATSDPKAGHSNQPQHF
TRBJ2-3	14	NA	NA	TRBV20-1	TGCAGTGCTAGTCGGAGAGCTGGCACAGATACGCAGTATTTT	CSASRRAGTDTQYF
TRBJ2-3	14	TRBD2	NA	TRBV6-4	TGTGCCAGCAGTCGAGCGGGAGGCACAGATACGCAGTATTTT	CASSRAGGTDTQYF
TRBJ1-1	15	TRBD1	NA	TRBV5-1	TGCGCCAGCAGCCCGGGACAGGGAGGTTTCGCTGAAGCTTTCTTT	CASSPGQGGFAEAFF
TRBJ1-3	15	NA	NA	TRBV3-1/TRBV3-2	TGTGCCAGCAGCCAAGGTACCAGGGGAGGAAACACCATATATTTT	CASSQGTRGGNTIYF
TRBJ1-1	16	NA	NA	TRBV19	TGTGCCAGTAGTATGGGTCGGGGGGCGCGGCGGTCTGAAGCTTTCTTT	CASSMGRGARRSEAFF
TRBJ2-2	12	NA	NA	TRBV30	TGTGCCTGGACCTTCAACACCGGGGAGCTGTTTTTT	CAWTFNTGELFF
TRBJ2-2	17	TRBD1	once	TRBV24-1	TGTGCCACCAGTGACCCGTTAGGACAGGGCGGAACCGGGGAGCTGTTTTTT	CATSDPLGQGGTGELFF
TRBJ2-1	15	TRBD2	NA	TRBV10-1	TGCGCCAGCAGTGAGGCGGGAGTCCCCTACAATGAGCAGTTCTTC	CASSEAGVPYNEQFF
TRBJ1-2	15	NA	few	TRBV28	TGTGCCAGCAGTTCCCCCCCGGACACCCAATATGGCTACACCTTC	CASSSPPDTQYGYTF
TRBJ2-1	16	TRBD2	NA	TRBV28	TGTGCCAGCAGTCATCTAGCGGGAAGCTCCTACAATGAGCAGTTCTTC	CASSHLAGSSYNEQFF
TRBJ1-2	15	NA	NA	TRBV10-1	TGCGCCAGCAGTGATTCCGGGACACAACCCTATGGCTACACCTTC	CASSDSGTQPYGYTF
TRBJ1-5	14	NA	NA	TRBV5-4	TGTGCCAGCAGCTTGTGGGGAGGCAATCAGCCCCAGCATTTT	CASSLWGGNQPQHF
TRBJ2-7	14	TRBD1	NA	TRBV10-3	TGTGCCATCAGAGACAGGGGATTAGCCTACGAGCAGTACTTC	CAIRDRGLAYEQYF
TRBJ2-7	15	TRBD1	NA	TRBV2	TGTGCCAGCACCACAGGGGACAGGGCAGCCTACGAGCAGTACTTC	CASTTGDRAAYEQYF
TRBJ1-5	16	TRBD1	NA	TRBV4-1	TGCGCCAGCAGCCTAGCTTCAGGGGGGCCCAATCAGCCCCAGCATTTT	CASSLASGGPNQPQHF
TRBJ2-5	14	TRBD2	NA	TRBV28	TGTGCCAGCATGAAAGGACTAGCCAAAGAGACCCAGTACTTC	CASMKGLAKETQYF
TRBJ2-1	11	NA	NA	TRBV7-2	TGTGCCAGCAGTACAGGCAATGAGCAGTTCTTC	CASSTGNEQFF
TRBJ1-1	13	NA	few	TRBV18	TGTGCCAGCTCTCCAATGGAGGGTGTAGGCGCTTTCTTT	CASSPMEGVGAFF
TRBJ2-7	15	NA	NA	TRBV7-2	TGTGCCAGCAGCCTTGACAGGTTGAGCAGGTACGAGCAGTACTTC	CASSLDRLSRYEQYF
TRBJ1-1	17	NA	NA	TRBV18	TGTGCCAGCTCACCACAGAGACAGTCCGTGAGGAACACTGAAGCTTTCTTT	CASSPQRQSVRNTEAFF